This TCR beta chain was recovered during a study of blood T cell repertoires in COVID-19. Allocation to cohorts depended on clinical history reported by the participants. Germline values: CDR1 MDHEN, CDR2 SYDVKM. V lost 6 bases, J lost 3 bases, and 9 bases lay in between. The CDR3 spans 13 residues. As originally analysed: Nucleated cell number was recorded as an estimate derived from reference gene primer amplification. Libraries were prepared by immunoSEQ multiplex PCR; TCRdb keeps only in-frame clonotypes and omits some of them. That table is the source of V, J and clone size, and D and trimming were worked out from the DNA. The table records fewer than 200,000 clones, 84% of them present only once. This clone was seen only once.

Material for sequencing was PBMCs or T cells enriched from blood (not recorded which). The clonotype originates from a man aged 50 to 60 who had recovered from COVID-19. The rearrangement uses TRBV28 and TRBJ2-1; D gene uncertain. The CDR3 is CASRARNYNEQFF. The CDR3 DNA follows: TGTGCCAGCAGGGCCAGGAACTACAATGAGCAGTTCTTC.